The source of this TCR beta chain is a study of post-analysis software for immune sequencing data. This clonotype showed up just a few times. What it binds is not known. Germline lookup yields CDR1 SGHDT and CDR2 YYEEEE. The CDR3 extends over 13 amino acids. With 3 bases removed from V and 5 bases from J, the gap between germline ends came to 11 bases. The library was made from cDNA and included unique molecular identifiers. Starting from approximately 1 to 10 million T cells, the study yielded 460,000 or so cDNA molecules. TCRdb ran MiXCR on the PCR reads and lists one entry per CDR3 protein. The sample lists 750,000 to 900,000 distinct CDR3 sequences, around 46% occurring once. Study-level points and caveats: Under F measure analysis, samples from one preparation batch co-clustered strongly. In patients, about 5 TRBV segments were more frequent than in controls, with TRBV5-6, TRBV5-1 and TRBV20-1 among them. Controls had significantly higher normalized Chao1 diversity than multiple sclerosis patients.

Input material: blood. The sequence derives from a girl under 18 with multiple sclerosis. The chain employs TRBV5-6 and TRBJ2-5, with D perhaps being TRBD1 or TRBD2 (5 bases each). CDR3 region: CASSYRGDETQYF. The CDR3 nucleotides read TGTGCCAGCAGCTACAGAGGGGACGAGACCCAGTACTTC.